Presented here are 20 T cell receptor beta chains from one specimen sequenced in a study of CXCR3-negative and CXCR3-positive naive CD8 T cells. These TCRs are of unknown antigen specificity. 5' RACE with UMI labels generated the TRB cDNA libraries. TCRdb derives one entry per CDR3 protein from the 5' RACE reads, leaving out DNA. The sample is made up of some 110,000 distinct CDR3 sequences, and the top ten hold 0.38% of it. General study results and limits: CXCR3-positive naive cells carried more hydrophobic TRB CDR3s than CXCR3-negative naive cells did.

The sample consisted of naive CXCR3+ CD8+ T cells from blood. Subset: CD45RO-CCR7+CD27+CD95- naive CD8+ T cells expressing CXCR3 (TNR3+). The receptor source for this set is a human donor in good health. Some clones in this sample may be carry-over from other donors' samples.

J is TRBJ2-1 and V is TRBV6-5. Germline V CDR1 and CDR2: MNHEY, SVGAGI. The CDR3 consists of 15 residues. The CDR3 sequence: CASSYGTSTYNEQFF.

The rearrangement uses TRBV29-1 and TRBJ1-1. Germline V gene sequence: CDR1 SQVTM, CDR2 ANQGSEA. This CDR3 is 14 amino acids long. CDR3 amino acids: CSVDRVGPDSEAFF.

This sequence joins TRBV5-6 and TRBJ2-1. CDR1 and CDR2 (germline): SGHDT, YYEEEE. The CDR3 is 14 residues long. The CDR3 is CASSPVGVDNEQFF.

V and J are TRBV4-1 and TRBJ2-3. This CDR3 region has 15 residues. The germline CDR1 and CDR2 sequences are MGHRA and YSYEKL. The chain's CDR3 is CASSQEAVRTDTQYF.

The chain couples TRBV9 to TRBJ2-7; TCRdb's assignment of TRBD2 cannot be checked, as there is no DNA. The germline gives CDR1 SGDLS, CDR2 YYNGEE. CDR3 length: 17 amino acids. CDR3: CASSVGSGLAAPYEQYF.

The genes are TRBV4-2 and TRBJ1-1; the D call of TRBD1 rests on TCRdb alone, since no DNA is present to check it. This CDR3 contains 16 residues. CDR1 and CDR2 from the germline V gene are LGHNA and YNFKEQ. This CDR3 is CASSQERLAGVTEAFF.

The chain joins TRBV29-1 to TRBJ1-1; as DNA is missing, the TRBD1 call by TCRdb cannot be tested. CDR1 and CDR2 (germline): SQVTM, ANQGSEA. The CDR3 is 13 residues long. The CDR3 loop is CSVFRGLGAEAFF.

The chain combines TRBV20-1 with TRBJ2-7; the TCRdb call, TRBD1, lacks DNA for checking. CDR3 length equals 16 residues. From germline, CDR1 is DFQATT and CDR2 SNEGSKA (reference sequence). The CDR3 sequence is CSATAAGTRSSYEQYF.

This chain joins TRBV7-9 and TRBJ2-3. Germline V gives CDR1 SEHNR, CDR2 FQNEAQ (reference sequence). This CDR3 is built from 14 residues. CDR3 sequence reads: CASRSAILGDTQYF. The whole variable domain, filled in from reference TRBV7-9 and TRBJ2-3, reads DTGVSQNPRHKITKRGQNVTFRCDPISEHNRLYWYRQTLGQGPEFLTYFQNEAQLEKSRLLSDRFSAERPKGSFSTLEIQRTEQGDSAMYLCASRSAILGDTQYFGPGTRLTVL.

This rearrangement joins TRBV25-1 to TRBJ2-6. Germline V gives CDR1 MGHDK, CDR2 SYGVNS. This CDR3 region has 14 residues. CDR3 loop: CASSEPNGANVLTF.

The gene calls are TRBV5-1 and TRBJ1-1; checking the TCRdb D call of TRBD1 is not possible without DNA. Germline V gene lookup returns CDR1 SGHRS and CDR2 YFSETQ. CDR3 length: 13 amino acids. The CDR3 is CANSLVGQIEAFF. The whole variable domain, filled in from reference TRBV5-1 and TRBJ1-1, reads KAGVTQTPRYLIKTRGQQVTLSCSPISGHRSVSWYQQTPGQGLQFLFEYFSETQRNKGNFPGRFSGRQFSNSRSEMNVSTLELGDSALYLCANSLVGQIEAFFGQGTRLTVV.

The rearrangement links TRBV15 to TRBJ2-7; checking the TCRdb D call of TRBD1 is not possible without DNA. Germline CDR1 and CDR2: LNHNV and YYDKDF (reference sequence). The CDR3 extends over 16 amino acids. CDR3: CATSLRPGGNPYEQYF.

The rearrangement uses TRBV7-2 and TRBJ1-2; the D call from TCRdb, TRBD1, cannot be confirmed without DNA. Germline CDR1 SGHTA, CDR2 FQGNSA. CDR3 length: 17 amino acids. Here the CDR3 reads CASSLVGQGAFSYGYTF.

The chain uses TRBV6-2 or TRBV6-3 and TRBJ2-3; TCRdb proposes TRBD1, but this gene call is untestable without DNA. The CDR3 extends over 15 amino acids. Germline CDR1 reads MNHEY; CDR2 reads SVGEGT. CDR3 in amino acids: CASREPGLAIDTQYF.

The chain uses TRBV29-1 and TRBJ2-1; TCRdb's assignment of TRBD2 cannot be checked, as there is no DNA. CDR1 and CDR2 (germline): SQVTM, ANQGSEA. The CDR3 extends over 12 amino acids. The CDR3 sequence: CSVAHRRVEQFF.

This rearrangement joins TRBV4-3 to TRBJ2-7; TCRdb's D call, TRBD1, is unchecked because there is no DNA. The germline V gene encodes CDR1 LGHNA and CDR2 YSLEER. This CDR3 comprises 13 residues. The CDR3 protein is CASSRNRDSPLDF.

J is TRBJ1-1 and V is TRBV14; the TCRdb D gene call, TRBD1, has no DNA to confirm it. Looked up from germline, CDR1 is SGHDN and CDR2 is FVKESK. This CDR3 spans 16 amino acids. CDR3 region: CASSHKRQGARTEAFF.

The chain uses TRBV2 and TRBJ2-1; there is no DNA to check the TCRdb D call of TRBD1. The CDR3 contains 15 residues. Germline V gives CDR1 SNHLY, CDR2 FYNNEI. The CDR3: CASSDADRGSDEQFF.

The rearrangement joins TRBV20-1 to TRBJ1-1; TCRdb returns TRBD1, unconfirmable since there is no DNA. The CDR3 is 12 amino acids. The germline V gene encodes CDR1 DFQATT and CDR2 SNEGSKA (reference sequence). CDR3 sequence reads: CSADREDTEAFF.

This chain connects TRBV7-6 to TRBJ2-3; TCRdb picks TRBD2, but there is no DNA to check that call. This CDR3 has 17 residues. Germline assignment: CDR1 SGHVS and CDR2 FNYEAQ. The CDR3 here is CASSDLVGVAGSDTQYF. Using reference TRBV7-6 and TRBJ2-3 for the parts outside the CDR3, the full variable domain is GAGVSQSPRYKVTKRGQDVALRCDPISGHVSLYWYRQALGQGPEFLTYFNYEAQQDKSGLPNDRFSAERPEGSISTLTIQRTEQRDSAMYRCASSDLVGVAGSDTQYFGPGTRLTVL.